The next 5 T cell receptor beta chains were all read from a single sample in a study of glioma-infiltrating T cells after dendritic cell vaccination. Time point meaning: after dendritic cell vaccination, including at tumor progression/relapse. TCRdb's table, derived via immunoSEQ multiplex PCR, lists solely in-frame clones and lacks some. The sample has under 130,000 clones; about 90% are singletons. Sequenced here: blood, sampled after dendritic cell vaccination. Source of these receptors: a human donor with glioblastoma.

This clone was counted once. The chain links TRBV5-1 to TRBJ1-4; 8 positions match TRBD1. The ends lost 4 bases at V and 3 bases at J; junction bases unmatched: 5. The CDR3 length is 15 residues. CDR1 SGHRS and CDR2 YFSETQ come from the germline V gene. CDR3 loop: CASSHGQGPNEKLFF. The CDR3 nucleotides read TGCGCCAGCAGCCACGGACAGGGCCCTAATGAAAAACTGTTTTTT.

The chain has TRBV10-3 and TRBJ2-5, with 7 bases aligning to TRBD2. The ends lost 3 bases at V and 5 bases at J; junction bases unmatched: 12. The CDR3 runs to 16 residues. The germline gives CDR1 ENHRY, CDR2 SYGVKD. The CDR3 DNA reads as TGTGCCATCAGTGACTCGGGGAGGGAGGCTGGGGAGACCCAGTACTTC. This encodes CAISDSGREAGETQYF.

The table lists this clone with a few counts. V is TRBV27 and J is TRBJ2-5; TRBD2 matches 11 bases. The CDR3 extends over 16 amino acids. Germline trimming cut 3 bases from V and 5 bases from J; bases unmatched to any gene: 8. Germline V gene sequence: CDR1 MNHEY, CDR2 SMNVEV (reference sequence). The DNA for the CDR3 is TGTGCCAGCAGTTTCCTTAGCGGGAGGGCTCACGAGACCCAGTACTTC. It yields the protein CASSFLSGRAHETQYF.

The rearrangement links TRBV2 to TRBJ2-2, with 9 nucleotides matching TRBD2. This CDR3 comprises 16 residues. The V gene end was trimmed by 8 bases and the J gene end by 6 bases; junction bases not matched to a gene: 13. Germline CDR1 reads SNHLY; CDR2 reads FYNNEI. The CDR3 here is CASYPAGGPGAGELFF. DNA of the CDR3: TGTGCCAGCTACCCGGCGGGAGGGCCTGGAGCCGGGGAGCTGTTTTTT.

This chain uses TRBV5-4 with TRBJ2-5; D call uncertain. This CDR3 contains 13 residues. The germline V gene has CDR1 SGHNT and CDR2 YYREEE (reference sequence). V lost 1 base, J lost 1 base, and 5 bases lay in between. The CDR3 coding sequence is TGTGCCAGCAGCTTGTTCGGCCAAGAGACCCAGTACTTC. Translated, it gives CASSLFGQETQYF.